A single sample is the source of the 20 T cell receptor beta chains below, sequenced in a study of shared clonotypes between healthy human individuals. TCRdb's copy holds only in-frame clones and misses some; the assay was immunoSEQ multiplex PCR. The repertoire includes over 2,000,000 clones, approximately 92% of them detected once, and 1.5% to 2% sits in the top ten. CD8 cells regarded as naive lacked CD45RO, were positively chosen for CCR7, and omitted terminally differentiated effector memory CD45RA+ cells. Sample: naive CD8+ T cells from PBMCs. The receptors here all came from a man aged 18 to 29 in good health. Some clones in this sample may be carry-over from other donors' samples.

This clone has a single count. The same CDR3 arises from other DNA sequences in this sample as well. J is TRBJ2-1 and V is TRBV28; no clear D. Germline V gene sequence: CDR1 MDHEN, CDR2 SYDVKM. The length of the CDR3 is 14 residues. V was cut by 3 bases and J by 0 bases, with 6 bases left in between. CDR3 nucleotide sequence: TGTGCCAGCAGTTTCGGCGGCTCCTACAATGAGCAGTTCTTC. This gives the protein CASSFGGSYNEQFF.

Here the CDR3 DNA reads TGTGCCAGCAGTCCCCTCGACGGGGGCGGGAACAATGAGCAGTTCTTC. This codes for CASSPLDGGGNNEQFF. The chain joins TRBV27 to TRBJ2-1; D may match TRBD1 or TRBD2 (6 bases each). The CDR3 sequence is 16 residues long. Germline V gene lookup returns CDR1 MNHEY and CDR2 SMNVEV (reference sequence). The V and J ends lost 5 bases and 5 bases respectively, with 19 bases between them.

With regard to this clone: Within the sample, other DNA sequences also encode this same CDR3. In DNA form, the CDR3 reads TGTGCCAGCAGTTACTCGCCAGGGTCGTACGAGCAGTACTTC. Its translation: CASSYSPGSYEQYF. V gene TRBV6-5 combines with J gene TRBJ2-7, with D possibly TRBD1 on 5 matching bases. V shed 0 bases and J shed 4 bases, with 10 bases lying between them. The CDR3 covers 14 residues. Germline assignment: CDR1 MNHEY and CDR2 SVGAGI.

The J gene is TRBJ2-1, the V gene TRBV11-2; D remains ambiguous. CDR1 SGHAT and CDR2 FQNNGV come from the germline V gene. Deletions cut 1 base from V and 2 bases from J, with 9 bases between. This CDR3 is 15 amino acids long. This chain's CDR3 is CASSLVDGTYNEQFF. In DNA form, the CDR3 reads TGTGCCAGCAGCTTAGTGGACGGAACCTACAATGAGCAGTTCTTC.

This clone was observed a single time. The genes are TRBV30 and TRBJ2-7; possibly TRBD1 or TRBD2 for D (5 bases each). This CDR3 region has 13 residues. Trimming removed 3 bases at V and 7 bases at J, with 16 bases between. Germline-derived CDR1 and CDR2 are GTSNPN and SVGIG (reference sequence). The CDR3 sequence: CAWRGTGTWEQYF. The CDR3 region has the DNA TGTGCCTGGAGGGGGACGGGAACCTGGGAGCAGTACTTC.

This rearrangement joins TRBV27 to TRBJ1-1, with D hard to call. Germline CDR1 is MNHEY and CDR2 is SMNVEV (reference sequence). The CDR3 spans 12 residues. Trimming removed 3 bases from V and 7 bases from J, with 9 bases in between. The CDR3 sequence is CASSFDDGEAFF. CDR3 nucleotides: TGTGCCAGCAGTTTTGATGACGGTGAAGCTTTCTTT.

This clone was detected only once. This chain uses TRBV7-4 with TRBJ1-5; D not resolved. V was clipped by 1 base and J by 4 bases, with 11 bases between them. Germline V gene data show CDR1 as SGHVT and CDR2 as SQSDAQ. This CDR3 has 15 residues. The CDR3 loop is CASSLVGVSNQPQHF. The CDR3 region has the DNA TGTGCCAGCAGCTTAGTCGGGGTTAGTAATCAGCCCCAGCATTTT.

The chain links TRBV25-1 to TRBJ2-3, with D possibly being TRBD1 (7 bases). V was pared by 2 bases and J by 6 bases, with 21 bases between. The CDR3 loop spans 17 amino acids. CDR1 and CDR2 from the germline V gene are MGHDK and SYGVNS. CDR3 sequence reads: CASSEQGGFSGLDTQYF. CDR3 bases: TGTGCCAGCAGTGAACAGGGGGGCTTTAGCGGCCTCGATACGCAGTATTTT.

As to this clone: Other DNA sequences of this sample code for an identical CDR3. This chain uses TRBV11-2 with TRBJ2-7; 8 bases fit TRBD1. V gave up 4 bases and J gave up 3 bases; unmatched junction bases: 2. CDR3 length: 13 amino acids. From germline, CDR1 is SGHAT and CDR2 FQNNGV. CDR3 in DNA: TGTGCCAGCAGCTCCGGACAGGGCTACGAGCAGTACTTC. Residues: CASSSGQGYEQYF.

The chain links TRBV6-4 to TRBJ1-3; D may be TRBD1 (6 bases). The CDR3 consists of 15 residues. V shed 8 bases and J shed 4 bases, with 18 bases lying between them. The V gene's germline CDR1 is MRHNA and CDR2 SNTAGT. The CDR3 loop is CASRGATGYGNTIYF. The CDR3 bases are TGTGCCAGCCGGGGGGCGACAGGATACGGAAACACCATATATTTT.

This clone has just one count. This chain connects TRBV19 to TRBJ1-1, with 7 bases identical to TRBD1. V dropped 1 base and J dropped 8; count of bases not matched to a gene: 1. Germline CDR1 and CDR2: LNHDA and SQIVND (reference sequence). CDR3 length equals 12 residues. The DNA for the CDR3 is TGTGCCAGTAGTATAGTGGGACAGGAAGCTTTCTTT. As protein: CASSIVGQEAFF. Drawing the rest from reference TRBV19 and TRBJ1-1, the complete variable domain is DGGITQSPKYLFRKEGQNVTLSCEQNLNHDAMYWYRQDPGQGLRLIYYSQIVNDFQKGDIAEGYSVSREKKESFPLTVTSAQKNPTAFYLCASSIVGQEAFFGQGTRLTVV.

The J gene is TRBJ2-7, the V gene TRBV27; tentative D call: TRBD2 (6 bases). The ends were cut back, 6 bases at V and 7 bases at J, with 22 bases in the middle. Looked up from germline, CDR1 is MNHEY and CDR2 is SMNVEV (reference sequence). The CDR3 sequence is 15 residues long. CDR3 sequence reads: CASSRGPGALGEQYF. CDR3 nucleotides: TGTGCCAGCAGCCGCGGCCCGGGAGCGCTGGGAGAGCAGTACTTC.

This sequence joins TRBV2 and TRBJ2-1; TRBD2 agrees at 9 bases. V shed 1 base, J shed 5 bases, and the junction held 21 bases outside the gene matches. From germline, CDR1 is SNHLY and CDR2 FYNNEI. This CDR3 has 21 residues. The chain's CDR3 is CASSEDWSGTLGLARNNEQFF. In DNA, the CDR3 is TGTGCCAGCAGTGAAGACTGGTCGGGTACCCTAGGACTAGCGAGGAACAATGAGCAGTTCTTC.

This sequence joins TRBV9 and TRBJ2-5; TRBD1 matches at 9 bases. There are 15 residues in the CDR3. Per germline, CDR1 SGDLS and CDR2 YYNGEE. The V segment lost 4 bases and the J segment 3 bases; nucleotides outside the gene matches: 7. CDR3 loop: CASSPWGTGKETQYF. CDR3 bases: TGTGCCAGCAGCCCCTGGGGGACAGGGAAAGAGACCCAGTACTTC. The full variable domain, completed using reference TRBV9 and TRBJ2-5, is DSGVTQTPKHLITATGQRVTLRCSPRSGDLSVYWYQQSLDQGLQFLIQYYNGEERAKGNILERFSAQQFPDLHSELNLSSLELGDSALYFCASSPWGTGKETQYFGPGTRLLVL.

The chain is built from TRBV27 and TRBJ2-7; TRBD2 aligns across 9 bases. Germline CDR1 reads MNHEY; CDR2 reads SMNVEV (reference sequence). CDR3 length: 15 amino acids. Trimming at V came to 2 bases and at J to 3 bases, leaving 5 bases not matched to a gene. This CDR3 reads CASSLRSSGIYEQYF. The CDR3 region has the DNA TGTGCCAGCAGTTTACGGTCTAGCGGGATCTACGAGCAGTACTTC.

This clone was recorded once. The chain couples TRBV27 to TRBJ2-1, with 8 bases fitting TRBD2. In germline, CDR1 is MNHEY, CDR2 SMNVEV (reference sequence). The CDR3 is 15 residues long. Trimming cost V 0 bases and J 8 bases; bases outside gene matches: 6. CDR3 in amino acids: CASSLSLGLGDEQFF. The CDR3 region has the DNA TGTGCCAGCAGTTTATCTCTGGGACTAGGGGATGAGCAGTTCTTC.

Worth noting for this clone: The same CDR3 is also encoded by other DNA sequences in this sample. The gene calls are TRBV27 and TRBJ1-1; tentative D call: TRBD1 (5 bases). In germline, CDR1 is MNHEY, CDR2 SMNVEV (reference sequence). This CDR3 contains 14 residues. V was shortened by 2 bases and J by 4 bases, with 11 bases between the two germline ends. CDR3 sequence reads: CASSLSRAATEAFF. CDR3 bases: TGTGCCAGCAGTTTAAGCAGGGCAGCCACTGAAGCTTTCTTT.

The J gene is TRBJ2-7, the V gene TRBV7-9; TRBD2 matches at 9 bases. Trimming took 5 bases from V and 0 from J; bases not matched to a gene: 8. Germline V gene lookup returns CDR1 SEHNR and CDR2 FQNEAQ (reference sequence). CDR3 length equals 16 residues. CDR3 nucleotides: TGTGCCAGCAGCCCCGCCCTAGCGGGGAGCTCCTACGAGCAGTACTTC. Translated: CASSPALAGSSYEQYF.

The chain carries TRBV28 and TRBJ2-7; a possible D gene is TRBD2 (5 bases). The CDR3 has 16 residues. In germline, CDR1 is MDHEN, CDR2 SYDVKM. V was cut by 4 bases and J by 2 bases, with 18 bases left in between. The CDR3, as DNA: TGTGCCAGCAGTTCCCGAGACATCCGAGGGCCCTACGAGCAGTACTTC. Amino acid sequence: CASSSRDIRGPYEQYF. The full variable domain, with the rest looked up from reference TRBV28 and TRBJ2-7, is DVKVTQSSRYLVKRTGEKVFLECVQDMDHENMFWYRQDPGLGLRLIYFSYDVKMKEKGDIPEGYSVSREKKERFSLILESASTNQTSMYLCASSSRDIRGPYEQYFGPGTRLTVT.

This clone was counted once. The chain links TRBV28 to TRBJ1-4; the D gene is possibly TRBD1 (5 bases). The CDR3 contains 10 residues. The V end was cut by 10 bases, the J end by 8 bases, with 8 bases between. Per the germline V gene, CDR1 is MDHEN and CDR2 is SYDVKM. CDR3 region: CATRGEKLFF. CDR3 DNA: TGTGCCACTCGGGGGGAAAAACTGTTTTTT.